This record concerns one TCR beta chain sequence. The antigen remains unidentified. Researchers ran the PCR with 60 Vbeta and 13 Jbeta primers. Only in-frame clones appear in the TCRdb table, and some are missing; sequencing was by immunoSEQ multiplex PCR. In the table there are roughly 170,000 clones, about 79% of which are singletons. The source of the sample is a study of cytomegalovirus exposure and HLA in healthy donors. Study-wide results and caveats: What was likely a sequencing artifact was a cluster of highly shared sequence variants. In an earlier analysis, in some 600 donors, most V segments appeared productive either ~87% or ~30% of the time.

CDR3 size: 15 residues. V shed 5 bases and J shed 2 bases, with 16 bases lying between them. The V gene's germline CDR1 is SGHAT and CDR2 FQNNGV. The TCR comes from a girl aged 2-10 years in good health and CMV-seropositive. Sequencing was carried out using PBMCs. V and J are TRBV11-2 and TRBJ2-7; D perhaps matches TRBD1 (5 bases). The CDR3 protein is CASSPHPTATYEQYF. The CDR3 nucleotides read TGTGCCAGCAGCCCTCACCCGACAGCAACCTACGAGCAGTACTTC.